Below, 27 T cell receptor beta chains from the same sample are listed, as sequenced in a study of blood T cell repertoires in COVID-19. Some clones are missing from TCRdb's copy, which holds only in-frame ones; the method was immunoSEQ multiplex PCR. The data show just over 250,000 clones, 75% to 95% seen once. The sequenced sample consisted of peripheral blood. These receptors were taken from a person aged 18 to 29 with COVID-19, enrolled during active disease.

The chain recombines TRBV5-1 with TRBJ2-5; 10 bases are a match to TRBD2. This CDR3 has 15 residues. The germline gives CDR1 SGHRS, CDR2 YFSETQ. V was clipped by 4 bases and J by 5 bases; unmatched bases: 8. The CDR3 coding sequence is TGCGCCAGCAGCAAATCTAGCGGGAGCGGGGAGACCCAGTACTTC. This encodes CASSKSSGSGETQYF.

The CDR3 DNA is TGTGCCAGCCTCCAGGAGGGAGCCGACAATGAGCAGTTCTTC. Residues: CASLQEGADNEQFF. V gene TRBV27 combines with J gene TRBJ2-1; weak D call: TRBD2 (6 bases). The germline CDR1 and CDR2 sequences are MNHEY and SMNVEV (reference sequence). V was clipped by 8 bases and J by 5 bases, with 16 bases between them. There are 14 residues in the CDR3.

In DNA, the CDR3 is TGTGCCAGCAGCCCTCCCCGAACTAGCGGGAGGAGGTGGGCGGATACGCAGTATTTT. This codes for CASSPPRTSGRRWADTQYF. The rearrangement joins TRBV3-1 (or the pseudogene TRBV3-2) to TRBJ2-3, with 12 bases lining up with TRBD2. Losses at the gene ends were 4 bases for V and 6 bases for J; bases not matched to a gene: 17. The CDR3 is made up of 19 amino acids. Per germline, CDR1 LGHDT and CDR2 YNNKEL (reference sequence).

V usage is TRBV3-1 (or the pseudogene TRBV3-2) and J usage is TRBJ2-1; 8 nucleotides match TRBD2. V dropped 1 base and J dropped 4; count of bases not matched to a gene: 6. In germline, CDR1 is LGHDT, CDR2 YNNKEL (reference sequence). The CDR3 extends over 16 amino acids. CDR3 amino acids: CASSQGLAIRYNEQFF. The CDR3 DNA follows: TGTGCCAGCAGCCAAGGACTAGCGATTAGGTACAATGAGCAGTTCTTC.

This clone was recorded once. DNA for the CDR3: TGTGCCAGCAGCATCACTCGGGCGGGAACAGATACGCAGTATTTT. Encoded protein: CASSITRAGTDTQYF. The V and J genes are TRBV11-2 and TRBJ2-3; a weak D match, TRBD2 (6 bases). Per the germline V gene, CDR1 is SGHAT and CDR2 is FQNNGV. Trimming removed 5 bases from V and 3 bases from J, with 15 bases in between. The CDR3 is made up of 15 amino acids.

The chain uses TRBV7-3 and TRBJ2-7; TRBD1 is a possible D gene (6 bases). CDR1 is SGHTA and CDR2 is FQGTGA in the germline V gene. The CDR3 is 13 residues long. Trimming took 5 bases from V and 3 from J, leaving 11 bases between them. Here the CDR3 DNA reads TGTGCCAGCAGCCCGGACAGTCACTACGAGCAGTACTTC. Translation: CASSPDSHYEQYF.

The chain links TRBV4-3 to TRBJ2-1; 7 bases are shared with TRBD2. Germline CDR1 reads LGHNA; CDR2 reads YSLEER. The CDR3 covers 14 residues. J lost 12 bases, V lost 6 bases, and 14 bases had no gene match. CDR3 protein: CASSGSGLSQGQFF. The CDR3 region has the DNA TGCGCCAGCAGTGGTAGCGGGTTATCTCAGGGGCAGTTCTTC.

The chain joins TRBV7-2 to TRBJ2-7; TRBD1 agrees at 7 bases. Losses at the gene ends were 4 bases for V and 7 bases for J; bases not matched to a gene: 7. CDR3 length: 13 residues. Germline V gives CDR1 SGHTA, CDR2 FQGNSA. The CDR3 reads CASSYDRAGEQYF. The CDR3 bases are TGTGCCAGCAGCTATGACAGGGCAGGTGAGCAGTACTTC.

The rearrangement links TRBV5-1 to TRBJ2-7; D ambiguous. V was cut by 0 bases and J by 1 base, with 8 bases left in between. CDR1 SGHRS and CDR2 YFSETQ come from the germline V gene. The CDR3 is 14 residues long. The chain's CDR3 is CASSLAPESYEQYF. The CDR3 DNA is TGCGCCAGCAGCTTGGCGCCGGAGTCCTACGAGCAGTACTTC. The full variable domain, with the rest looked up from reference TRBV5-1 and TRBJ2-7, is KAGVTQTPRYLIKTRGQQVTLSCSPISGHRSVSWYQQTPGQGLQFLFEYFSETQRNKGNFPGRFSGRQFSNSRSEMNVSTLELGDSALYLCASSLAPESYEQYFGPGTRLTVT.

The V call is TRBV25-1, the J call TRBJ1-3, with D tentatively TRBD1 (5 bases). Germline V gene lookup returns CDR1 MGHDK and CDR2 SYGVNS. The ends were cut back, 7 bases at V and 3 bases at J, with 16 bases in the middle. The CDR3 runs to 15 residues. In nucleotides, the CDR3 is TGTGCCAGCACTGGGGGGGAAGGACGTGGAAACACCATATATTTT. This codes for CASTGGEGRGNTIYF.

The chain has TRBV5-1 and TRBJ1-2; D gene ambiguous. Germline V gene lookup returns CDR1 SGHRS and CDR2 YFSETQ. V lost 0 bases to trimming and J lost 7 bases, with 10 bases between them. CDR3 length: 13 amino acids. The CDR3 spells CASSLGVRGGYTF. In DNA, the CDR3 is TGCGCCAGCAGCTTGGGAGTTAGAGGTGGCTACACCTTC.

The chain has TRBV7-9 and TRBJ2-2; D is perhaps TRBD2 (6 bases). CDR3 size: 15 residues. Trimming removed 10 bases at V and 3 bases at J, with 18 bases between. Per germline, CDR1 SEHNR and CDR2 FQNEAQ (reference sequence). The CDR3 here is CATRGENSDTGELFF. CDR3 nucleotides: TGTGCCACCCGCGGGGAGAACAGTGACACCGGGGAGCTGTTTTTT.

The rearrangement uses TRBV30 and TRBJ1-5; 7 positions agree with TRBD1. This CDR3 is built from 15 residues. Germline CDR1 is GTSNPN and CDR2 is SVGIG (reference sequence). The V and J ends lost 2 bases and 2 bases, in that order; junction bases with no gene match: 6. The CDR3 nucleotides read TGTGCCTGGAGTACAGGGACAGTGGGCAATCAGCCCCAGCATTTT. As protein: CAWSTGTVGNQPQHF.

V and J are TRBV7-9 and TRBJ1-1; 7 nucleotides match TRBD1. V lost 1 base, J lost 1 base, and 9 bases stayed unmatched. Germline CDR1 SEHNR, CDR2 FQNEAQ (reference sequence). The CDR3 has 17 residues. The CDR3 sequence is CASSLVAKGAANTEAFF. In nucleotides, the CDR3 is TGTGCCAGCAGCTTAGTAGCCAAGGGGGCAGCGAACACTGAAGCTTTCTTT.

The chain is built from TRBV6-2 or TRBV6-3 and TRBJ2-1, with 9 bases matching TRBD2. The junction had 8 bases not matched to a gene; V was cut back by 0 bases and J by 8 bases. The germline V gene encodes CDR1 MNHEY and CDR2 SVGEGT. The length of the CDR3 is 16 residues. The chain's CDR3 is CASSYSGREGSHEQFF. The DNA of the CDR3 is TGTGCCAGCAGTTACTCGGGGCGGGAGGGAAGCCATGAGCAGTTCTTC.

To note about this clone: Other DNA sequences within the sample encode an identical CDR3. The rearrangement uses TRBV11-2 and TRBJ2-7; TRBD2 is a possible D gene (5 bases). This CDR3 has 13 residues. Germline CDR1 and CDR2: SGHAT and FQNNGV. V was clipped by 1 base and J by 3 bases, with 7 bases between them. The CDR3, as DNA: TGTGCCAGCAGCTTAGGAGGGAGCTACGAGCAGTACTTC. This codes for CASSLGGSYEQYF.

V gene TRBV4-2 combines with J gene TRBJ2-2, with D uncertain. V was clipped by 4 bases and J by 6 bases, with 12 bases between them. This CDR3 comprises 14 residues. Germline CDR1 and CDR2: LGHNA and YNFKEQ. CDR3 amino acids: CASSRPDAAGELFF. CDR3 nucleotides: TGTGCCAGCAGCCGCCCAGACGCGGCCGGGGAGCTGTTTTTT.

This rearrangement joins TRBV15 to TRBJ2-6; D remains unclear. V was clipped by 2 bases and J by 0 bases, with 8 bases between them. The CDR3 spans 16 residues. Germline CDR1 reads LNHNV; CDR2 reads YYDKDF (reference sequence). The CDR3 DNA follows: TGTGCCACCAGCAGACTAGAGTACTCTGGGGCCAACGTCCTGACTTTC. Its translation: CATSRLEYSGANVLTF. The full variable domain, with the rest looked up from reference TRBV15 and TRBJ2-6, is DAMVIQNPRYQVTQFGKPVTLSCSQTLNHNVMYWYQQKSSQAPKLLFHYYDKDFNNEADTPDNFQSRRPNTSFCFLDIRSPGLGDTAMYLCATSRLEYSGANVLTFGAGSRLTVL.

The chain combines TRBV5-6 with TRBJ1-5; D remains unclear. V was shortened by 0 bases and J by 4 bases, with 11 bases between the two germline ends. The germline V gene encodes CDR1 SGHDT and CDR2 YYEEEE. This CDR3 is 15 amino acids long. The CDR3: CASSLGGLLNQPQHF. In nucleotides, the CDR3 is TGTGCCAGCAGCTTGGGTGGACTCTTAAATCAGCCCCAGCATTTT. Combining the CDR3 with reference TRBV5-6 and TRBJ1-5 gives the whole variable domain DAGVTQSPTHLIKTRGQQVTLRCSPKSGHDTVSWYQQALGQGPQFIFQYYEEEERQRGNFPDRFSGHQFPNYSSELNVNALLLGDSALYLCASSLGGLLNQPQHFGDGTRLSIL.

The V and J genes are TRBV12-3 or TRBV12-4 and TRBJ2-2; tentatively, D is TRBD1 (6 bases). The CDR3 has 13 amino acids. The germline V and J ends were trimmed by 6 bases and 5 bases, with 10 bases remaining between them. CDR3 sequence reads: CASRAGQTGELFF. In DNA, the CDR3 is TGTGCCAGCAGGGCCGGACAGACCGGGGAGCTGTTTTTT.

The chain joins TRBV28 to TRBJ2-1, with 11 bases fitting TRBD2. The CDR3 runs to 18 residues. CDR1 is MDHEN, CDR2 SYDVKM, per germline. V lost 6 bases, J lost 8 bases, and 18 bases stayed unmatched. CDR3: CASSSRFPTSGRGDEQFF. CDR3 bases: TGTGCCAGCAGCTCCCGTTTCCCCACTAGCGGGAGAGGGGATGAGCAGTTCTTC.

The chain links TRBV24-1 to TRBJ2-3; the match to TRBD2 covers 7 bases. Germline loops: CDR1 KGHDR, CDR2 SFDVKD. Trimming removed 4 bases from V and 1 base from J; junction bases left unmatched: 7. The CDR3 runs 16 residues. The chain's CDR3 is CATSDPGRDGTDTQYF. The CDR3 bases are TGTGCCACCAGTGACCCAGGGAGGGATGGCACAGATACGCAGTATTTT.

In DNA, the CDR3 is TGTGCCAGCAGTGAAGGTGTCTCAGCGGCCTACAATGAGCAGTTCTTC. As protein: CASSEGVSAAYNEQFF. The gene calls are TRBV2 and TRBJ2-1, with D maybe TRBD2 (5 bases). Germline V gene lookup returns CDR1 SNHLY and CDR2 FYNNEI. This CDR3 spans 16 amino acids. V shed 1 base and J shed 2 bases, with 12 bases lying between them.

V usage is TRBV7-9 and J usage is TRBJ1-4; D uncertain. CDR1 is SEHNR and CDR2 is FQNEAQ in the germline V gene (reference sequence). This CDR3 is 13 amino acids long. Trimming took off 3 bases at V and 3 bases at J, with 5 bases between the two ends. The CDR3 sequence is CASSFSANEKLFF. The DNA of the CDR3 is TGTGCCAGCAGCTTTTCGGCTAATGAAAAACTGTTTTTT.

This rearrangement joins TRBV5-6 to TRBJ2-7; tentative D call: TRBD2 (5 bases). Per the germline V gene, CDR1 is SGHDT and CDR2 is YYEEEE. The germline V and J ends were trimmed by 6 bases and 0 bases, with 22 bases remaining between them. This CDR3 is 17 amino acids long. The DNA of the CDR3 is TGTGCCAGCATTGCGACGATGAGGGAAGGTCCCTCCTACGAGCAGTACTTC. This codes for CASIATMREGPSYEQYF.

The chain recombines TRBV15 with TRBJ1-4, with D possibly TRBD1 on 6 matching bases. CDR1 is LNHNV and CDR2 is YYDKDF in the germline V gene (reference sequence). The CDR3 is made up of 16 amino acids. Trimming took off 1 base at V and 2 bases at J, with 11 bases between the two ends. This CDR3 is CATSRVPTGTNEKLFF. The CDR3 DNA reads TGTGCCACCAGCAGAGTCCCGACAGGTACTAATGAAAAACTGTTTTTT.

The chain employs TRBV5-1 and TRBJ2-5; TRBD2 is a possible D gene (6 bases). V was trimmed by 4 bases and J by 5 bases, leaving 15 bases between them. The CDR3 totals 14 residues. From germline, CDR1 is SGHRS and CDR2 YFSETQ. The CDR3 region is CASSPLEGWETQYF. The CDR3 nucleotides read TGCGCCAGCAGCCCGCTGGAGGGGTGGGAGACCCAGTACTTC.